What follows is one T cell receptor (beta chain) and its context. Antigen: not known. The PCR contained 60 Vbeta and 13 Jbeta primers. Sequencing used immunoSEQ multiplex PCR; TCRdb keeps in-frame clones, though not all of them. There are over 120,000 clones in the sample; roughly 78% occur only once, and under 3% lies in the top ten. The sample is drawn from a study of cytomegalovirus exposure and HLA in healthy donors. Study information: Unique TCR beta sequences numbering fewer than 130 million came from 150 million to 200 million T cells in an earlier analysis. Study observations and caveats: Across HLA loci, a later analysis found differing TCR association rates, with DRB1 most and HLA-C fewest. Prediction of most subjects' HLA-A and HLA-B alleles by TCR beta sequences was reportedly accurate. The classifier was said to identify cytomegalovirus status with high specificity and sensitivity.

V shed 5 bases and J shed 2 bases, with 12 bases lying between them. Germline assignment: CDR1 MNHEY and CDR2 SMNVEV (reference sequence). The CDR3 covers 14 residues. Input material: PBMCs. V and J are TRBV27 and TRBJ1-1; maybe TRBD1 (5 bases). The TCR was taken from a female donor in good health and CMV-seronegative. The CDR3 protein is CASSPRTSNTEAFF. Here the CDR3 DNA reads TGTGCCAGCAGTCCAAGGACATCAAACACTGAAGCTTTCTTT.